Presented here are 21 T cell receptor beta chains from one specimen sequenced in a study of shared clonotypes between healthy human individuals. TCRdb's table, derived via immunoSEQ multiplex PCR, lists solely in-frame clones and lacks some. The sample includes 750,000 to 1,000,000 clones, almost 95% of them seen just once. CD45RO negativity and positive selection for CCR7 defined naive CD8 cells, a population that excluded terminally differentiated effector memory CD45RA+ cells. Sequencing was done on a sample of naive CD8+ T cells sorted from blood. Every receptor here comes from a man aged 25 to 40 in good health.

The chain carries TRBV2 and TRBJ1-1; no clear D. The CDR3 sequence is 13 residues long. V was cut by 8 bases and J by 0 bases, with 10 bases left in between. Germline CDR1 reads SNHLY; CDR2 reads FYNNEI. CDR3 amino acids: CASRLSLNTEAFF. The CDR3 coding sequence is TGTGCCAGCCGTTTGTCTCTGAACACTGAAGCTTTCTTT.

CDR3 in DNA: TGTGCCAGCAGTCTAGGACTAGCGGGAGTCGAAGAGACCCAGTACTTC. Translated: CASSLGLAGVEETQYF. This rearrangement joins TRBV28 to TRBJ2-5; 13 bases fit TRBD2. The ends lost 5 bases at V and 3 bases at J; junction bases unmatched: 6. CDR1 is MDHEN and CDR2 is SYDVKM in the germline V gene. This CDR3 contains 16 residues.

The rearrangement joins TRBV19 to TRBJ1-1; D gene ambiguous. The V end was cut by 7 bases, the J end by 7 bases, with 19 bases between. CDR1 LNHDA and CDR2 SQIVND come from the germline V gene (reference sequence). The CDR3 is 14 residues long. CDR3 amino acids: CASTPGSAGFEAFF. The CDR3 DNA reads TGTGCCAGTACCCCGGGGTCTGCGGGGTTTGAAGCTTTCTTT.

CDR3 sequence: CASSSIGVQETQYF. CDR3 DNA: TGTGCCAGCAGCTCAATCGGAGTCCAAGAGACCCAGTACTTC. The chain has TRBV7-9 and TRBJ2-5, with D unclear. This CDR3 comprises 14 residues. Trimming pared 4 bases from V and 1 base from J, leaving 10 bases between. CDR1 and CDR2 (germline): SEHNR, FQNEAQ (reference sequence).

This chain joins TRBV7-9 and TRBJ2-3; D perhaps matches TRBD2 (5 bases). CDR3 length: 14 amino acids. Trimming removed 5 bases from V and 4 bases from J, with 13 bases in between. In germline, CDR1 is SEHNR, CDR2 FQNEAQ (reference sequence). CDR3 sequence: CASSLFPRADTQYF. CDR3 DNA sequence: TGTGCCAGCAGCCTATTTCCGAGGGCAGATACGCAGTATTTT.

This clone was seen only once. The CDR3 sequence: CASSLGSRRQGPDTQYF. Written as DNA, the CDR3 is TGTGCCAGCAGCTTAGGGTCGAGGAGACAGGGACCAGATACGCAGTATTTT. This chain uses TRBV7-3 with TRBJ2-3; 7 positions match TRBD1. Germline V CDR1 and CDR2: SGHTA, FQGTGA. V dropped 2 bases and J dropped 4; count of bases not matched to a gene: 12. The CDR3 extends over 17 amino acids.

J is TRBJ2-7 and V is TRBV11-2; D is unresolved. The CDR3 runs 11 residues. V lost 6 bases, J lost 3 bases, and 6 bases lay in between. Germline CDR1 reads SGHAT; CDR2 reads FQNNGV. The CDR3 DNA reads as TGTGCCAGCAGTAACCACTACGAGCAGTACTTC. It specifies CASSNHYEQYF.

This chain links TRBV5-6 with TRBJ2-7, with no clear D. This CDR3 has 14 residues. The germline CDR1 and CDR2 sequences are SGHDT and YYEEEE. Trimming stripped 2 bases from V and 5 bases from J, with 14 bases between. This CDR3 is CASSFRQFENEQYF. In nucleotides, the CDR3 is TGTGCCAGCAGCTTTAGGCAGTTCGAGAACGAGCAGTACTTC.

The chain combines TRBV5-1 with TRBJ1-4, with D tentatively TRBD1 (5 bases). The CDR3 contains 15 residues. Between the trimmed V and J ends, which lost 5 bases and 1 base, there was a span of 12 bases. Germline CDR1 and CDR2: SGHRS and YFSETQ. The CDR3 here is CASRGLGETNEKLFF. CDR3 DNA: TGCGCCAGCAGAGGATTGGGGGAAACTAATGAAAAACTGTTTTTT.

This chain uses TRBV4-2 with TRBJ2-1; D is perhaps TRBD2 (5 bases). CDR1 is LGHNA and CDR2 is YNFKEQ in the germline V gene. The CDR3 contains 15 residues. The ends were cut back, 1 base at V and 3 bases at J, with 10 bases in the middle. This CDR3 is CASSQATSIYNEQFF. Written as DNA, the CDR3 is TGTGCCAGCAGCCAAGCTACTAGTATCTACAATGAGCAGTTCTTC.

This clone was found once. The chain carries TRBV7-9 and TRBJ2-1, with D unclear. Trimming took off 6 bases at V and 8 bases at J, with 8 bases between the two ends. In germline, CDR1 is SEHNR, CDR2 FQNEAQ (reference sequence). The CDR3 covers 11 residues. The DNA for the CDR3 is TGTGCCAGCAGTCCTGGGGATGAGCAGTTCTTC. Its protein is CASSPGDEQFF.

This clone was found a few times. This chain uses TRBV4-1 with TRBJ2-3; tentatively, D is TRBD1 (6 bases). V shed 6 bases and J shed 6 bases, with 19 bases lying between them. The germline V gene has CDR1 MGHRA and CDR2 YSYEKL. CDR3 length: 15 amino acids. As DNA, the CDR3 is TGCGCCAGCAGGCGATCTCTGGGGGCAAGGGATACGCAGTATTTT. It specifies CASRRSLGARDTQYF.

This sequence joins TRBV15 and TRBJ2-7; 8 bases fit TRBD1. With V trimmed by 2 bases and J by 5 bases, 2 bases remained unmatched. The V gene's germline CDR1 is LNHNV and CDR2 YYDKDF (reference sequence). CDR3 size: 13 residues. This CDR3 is CATSRRQGNEQYF. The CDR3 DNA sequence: TGTGCCACCAGCAGACGACAGGGGAACGAGCAGTACTTC.

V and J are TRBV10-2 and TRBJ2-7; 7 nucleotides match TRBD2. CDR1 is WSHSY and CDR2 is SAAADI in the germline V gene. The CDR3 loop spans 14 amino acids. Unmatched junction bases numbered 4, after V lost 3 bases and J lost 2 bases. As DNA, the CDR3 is TGCGCCAGCAGTGACCTAGCGGCGACCTACGAGCAGTACTTC. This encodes CASSDLAATYEQYF.

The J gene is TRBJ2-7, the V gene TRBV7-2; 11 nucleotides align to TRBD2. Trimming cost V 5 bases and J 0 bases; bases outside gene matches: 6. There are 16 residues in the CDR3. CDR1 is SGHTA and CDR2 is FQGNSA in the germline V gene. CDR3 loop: CASSPRLAGSSYEQYF. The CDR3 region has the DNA TGTGCCAGCAGCCCCCGACTAGCGGGAAGCTCCTACGAGCAGTACTTC.

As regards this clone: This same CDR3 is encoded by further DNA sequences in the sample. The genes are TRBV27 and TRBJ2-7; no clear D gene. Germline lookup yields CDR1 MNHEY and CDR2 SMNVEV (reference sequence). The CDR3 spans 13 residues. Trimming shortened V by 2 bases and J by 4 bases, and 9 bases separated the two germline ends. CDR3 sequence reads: CASSLTGSYEQYF. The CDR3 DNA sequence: TGTGCCAGCAGTTTAACCGGATCTTACGAGCAGTACTTC.

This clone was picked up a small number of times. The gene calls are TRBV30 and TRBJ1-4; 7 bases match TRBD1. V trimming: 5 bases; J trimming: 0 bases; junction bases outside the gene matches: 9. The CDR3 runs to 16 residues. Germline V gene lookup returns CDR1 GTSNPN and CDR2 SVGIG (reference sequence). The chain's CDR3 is CAWPGDSRPTNEKLFF. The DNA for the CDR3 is TGTGCCTGGCCCGGGGACAGTCGTCCAACTAATGAAAAACTGTTTTTT.

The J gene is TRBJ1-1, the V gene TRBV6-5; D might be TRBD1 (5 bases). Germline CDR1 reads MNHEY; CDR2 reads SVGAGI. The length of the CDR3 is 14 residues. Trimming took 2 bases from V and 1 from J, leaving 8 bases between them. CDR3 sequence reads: CASSYTGTNTEAFF. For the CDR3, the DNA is TGTGCCAGCAGTTACACGGGGACGAACACTGAAGCTTTCTTT.

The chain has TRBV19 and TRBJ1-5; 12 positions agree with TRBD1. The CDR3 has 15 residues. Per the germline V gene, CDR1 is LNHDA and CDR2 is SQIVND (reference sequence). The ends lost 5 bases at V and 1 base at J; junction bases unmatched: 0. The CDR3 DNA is TGTGCCAGTAGTGGGACAGGGGGCAGCAATCAGCCCCAGCATTTT. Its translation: CASSGTGGSNQPQHF.

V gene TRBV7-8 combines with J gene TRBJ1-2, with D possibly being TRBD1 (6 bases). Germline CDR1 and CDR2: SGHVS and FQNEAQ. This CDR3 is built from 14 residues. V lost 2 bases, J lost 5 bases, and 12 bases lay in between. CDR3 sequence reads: CASSLISGEYGYTF. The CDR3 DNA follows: TGTGCCAGCAGCTTAATTTCAGGGGAATATGGCTACACCTTC.

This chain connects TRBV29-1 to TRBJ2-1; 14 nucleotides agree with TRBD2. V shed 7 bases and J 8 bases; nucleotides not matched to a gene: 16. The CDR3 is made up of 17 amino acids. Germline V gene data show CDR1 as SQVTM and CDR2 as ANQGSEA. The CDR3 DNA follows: TGCAGCGCCGAACCTGGGACTAGCGGGAGTTGGGCCGATGAGCAGTTCTTC. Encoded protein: CSAEPGTSGSWADEQFF.